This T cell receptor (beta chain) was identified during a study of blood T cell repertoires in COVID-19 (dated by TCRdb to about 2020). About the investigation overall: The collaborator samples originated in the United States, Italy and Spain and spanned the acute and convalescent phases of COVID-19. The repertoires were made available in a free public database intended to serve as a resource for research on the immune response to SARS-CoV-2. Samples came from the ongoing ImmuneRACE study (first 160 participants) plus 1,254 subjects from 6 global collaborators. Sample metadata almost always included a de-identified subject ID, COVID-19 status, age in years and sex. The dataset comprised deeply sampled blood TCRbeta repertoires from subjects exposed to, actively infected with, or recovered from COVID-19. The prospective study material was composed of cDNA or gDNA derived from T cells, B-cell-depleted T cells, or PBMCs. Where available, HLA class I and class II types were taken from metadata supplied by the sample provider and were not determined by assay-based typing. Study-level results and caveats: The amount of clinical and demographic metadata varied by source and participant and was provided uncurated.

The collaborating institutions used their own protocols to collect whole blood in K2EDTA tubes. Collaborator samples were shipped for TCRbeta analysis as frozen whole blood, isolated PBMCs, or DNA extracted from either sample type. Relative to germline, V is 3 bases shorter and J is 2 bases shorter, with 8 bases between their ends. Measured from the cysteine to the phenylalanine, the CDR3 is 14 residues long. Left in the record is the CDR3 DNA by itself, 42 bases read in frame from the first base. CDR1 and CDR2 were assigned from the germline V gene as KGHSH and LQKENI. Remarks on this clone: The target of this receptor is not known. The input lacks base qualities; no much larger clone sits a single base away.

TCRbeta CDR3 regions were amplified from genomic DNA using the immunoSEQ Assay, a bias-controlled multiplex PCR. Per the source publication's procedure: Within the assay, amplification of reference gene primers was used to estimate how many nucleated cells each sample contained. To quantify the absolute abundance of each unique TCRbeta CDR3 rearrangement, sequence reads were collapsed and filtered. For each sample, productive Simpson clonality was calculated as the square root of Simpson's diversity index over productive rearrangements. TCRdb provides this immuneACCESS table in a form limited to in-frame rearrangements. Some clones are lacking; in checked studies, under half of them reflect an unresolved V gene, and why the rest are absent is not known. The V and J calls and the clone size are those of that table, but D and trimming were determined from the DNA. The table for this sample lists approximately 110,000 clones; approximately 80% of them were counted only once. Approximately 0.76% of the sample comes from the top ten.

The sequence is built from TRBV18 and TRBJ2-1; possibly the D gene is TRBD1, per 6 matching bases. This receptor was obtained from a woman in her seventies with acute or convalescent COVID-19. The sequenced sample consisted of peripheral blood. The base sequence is TGTGCCAGCTCACCGGGGACACCCTACAATGAGCAGTTCTTC. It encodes CASSPGTPYNEQFF.